Sequencing of this TCR beta chain was carried out in a study of shared clonotypes between healthy human individuals. The wider study: Donor composition was two women and a few men, aged 18 to 49.

The CDR3 has 16 amino acids. Germline V CDR1 and CDR2: MNHEY, SMNVEV (reference sequence). V was clipped by 2 bases and J by 2 bases, with 14 bases between them. Deep-level assay runs were performed. Using immunoSEQ multiplex PCR, the repertoire was profiled, and TCRdb retains in-frame clones only, with some absent. The sample comprises over 2 million clones, 85% to 95% of which are singletons, and 0.13% rests with the top ten. A CD45RA-negative memory subset and a CD45RA+ naive subset were separated from the CD4+ cells. The TCR was taken from a man between 18 and 29 years old in good health. The sequenced sample consisted of naive CD4+ T cells sorted from blood. The subset was: CD45RA+ positively selected. The chain joins TRBV27 to TRBJ2-3; TRBD1 or TRBD2 may be the D gene (5 bases each). DNA for the CDR3: TGTGCCAGCAGTTTAGGTCGGGACCCTTACACAGATACGCAGTATTTT. Translation: CASSLGRDPYTDTQYF.